This T cell receptor (beta chain) was captured by sequencing in a study of blood T cell repertoires in COVID-19. Study overall: Sites across the United States, Italy and Spain contributed samples from acute and convalescent COVID-19. PBMCs, B-cell-depleted T cells, or T cells provided the cDNA or gDNA that made up the material.

Authors' analysis steps: Amplifying reference gene primers gave estimates of nucleated cell counts. Sequencing was performed with immunoSEQ multiplex PCR; in TCRdb, only in-frame clones are kept and a portion is missing. V and J calls and clone size come straight from that table; D and trimming were deduced from the DNA. The table records about 98,000 clones, 82% of them present only once. V was pared by 5 bases and J by 2 bases, with 1 base of the junction left unmatched. CDR1 is MNHEY and CDR2 is SMNVEV in the germline V gene (reference sequence). This CDR3 contains 13 residues. The TCR comes from a man older than 75 with acute or convalescent COVID-19. Sequenced: peripheral blood. The V and J genes are TRBV27 and TRBJ2-7; 9 positions agree with TRBD2. For the CDR3, the DNA is TGTGCCAGCAGTCGGACTAGCGCCTACGAGCAGTACTTC. Translated: CASSRTSAYEQYF.